The present TCR beta chain was sequenced within a study of blood T cell repertoires in COVID-19. V lost 0 bases to trimming and J lost 4 bases, with 7 bases between them. The CDR3 has 13 residues. CDR1 MNHNS and CDR2 SASEGT come from the germline V gene. Produced via immunoSEQ multiplex PCR; TCRdb's table is partial and in-frame only. The table lists some 670,000 clones, about 87% of them singletons. The V and J genes are TRBV6-1 and TRBJ2-7, with D possibly being TRBD2 (5 bases). Specimen: peripheral blood. The sequence was obtained from a woman aged 18-30 years with acute or convalescent COVID-19. The CDR3 region is CASSEAAVYEQYF. Written as DNA, the CDR3 is TGTGCCAGCAGTGAAGCAGCGGTGTACGAGCAGTACTTC.